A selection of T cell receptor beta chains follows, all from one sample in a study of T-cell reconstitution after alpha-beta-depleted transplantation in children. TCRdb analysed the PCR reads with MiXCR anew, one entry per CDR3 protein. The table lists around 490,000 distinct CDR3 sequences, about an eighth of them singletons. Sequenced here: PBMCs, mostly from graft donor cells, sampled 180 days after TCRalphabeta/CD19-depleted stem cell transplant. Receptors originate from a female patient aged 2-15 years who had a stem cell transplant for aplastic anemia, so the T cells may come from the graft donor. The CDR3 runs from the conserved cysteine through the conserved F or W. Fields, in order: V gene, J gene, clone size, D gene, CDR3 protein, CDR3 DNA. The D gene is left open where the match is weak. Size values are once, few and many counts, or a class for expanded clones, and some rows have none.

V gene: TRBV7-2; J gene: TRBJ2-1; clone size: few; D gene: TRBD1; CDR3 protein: CASSFRQGTYNEQFF; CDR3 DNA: TGTGCCAGCAGCTTTCGACAGGGAACCTACAATGAGCAGTTCTTC
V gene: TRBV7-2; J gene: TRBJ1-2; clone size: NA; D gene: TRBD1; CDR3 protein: CASSLKRTGVNYGYTF; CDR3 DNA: TGTGCCAGCAGCTTAAAAAGGACAGGGGTTAACTATGGCTACACCTTC
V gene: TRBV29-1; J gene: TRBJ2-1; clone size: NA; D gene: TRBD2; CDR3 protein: CSVEPMTSGAYNEQFF; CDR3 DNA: TGCAGCGTTGAGCCTATGACTAGCGGGGCGTACAATGAGCAGTTCTTC
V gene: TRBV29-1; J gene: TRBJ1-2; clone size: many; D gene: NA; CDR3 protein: CSVEDSRGYGYTF; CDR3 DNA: TGCAGCGTTGAAGATTCCAGGGGCTATGGCTACACCTTC
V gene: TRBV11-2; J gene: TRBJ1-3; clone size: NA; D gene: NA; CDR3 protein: CASSWGVRSGNTIYF; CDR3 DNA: TGTGCCAGCAGCTGGGGGGTCCGCTCTGGAAACACCATATATTTT
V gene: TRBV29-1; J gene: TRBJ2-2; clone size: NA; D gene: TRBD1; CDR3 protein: CSVPGTGNTGELFF; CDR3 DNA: TGCAGCGTTCCCGGGACAGGGAACACCGGGGAGCTGTTTTTT
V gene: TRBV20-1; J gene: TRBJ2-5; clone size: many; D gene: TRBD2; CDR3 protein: CSARRTSGDQETQYF; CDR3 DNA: TGCAGTGCTAGACGGACTAGCGGGGATCAAGAGACCCAGTACTTC
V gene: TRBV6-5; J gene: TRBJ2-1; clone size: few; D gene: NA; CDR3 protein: CASSFRMPSSYNEQFF; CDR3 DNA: TGTGCCAGCAGTTTCCGAATGCCCAGCTCCTACAATGAGCAGTTCTTC
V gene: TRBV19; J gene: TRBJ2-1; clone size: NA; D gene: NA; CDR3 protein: CASSARLGNEQFF; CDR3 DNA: TGTGCCAGTAGTGCCCGACTAGGGAATGAGCAGTTCTTC
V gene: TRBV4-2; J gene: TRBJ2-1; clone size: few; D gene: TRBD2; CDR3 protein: CASSAGTSVYNEQFF; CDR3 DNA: TGTGCCAGCAGTGCCGGGACTAGCGTGTACAATGAGCAGTTCTTC
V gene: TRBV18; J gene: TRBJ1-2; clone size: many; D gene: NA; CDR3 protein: CASSPLERGRGGYTF; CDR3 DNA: TGTGCCAGCTCACCACTCGAACGGGGGCGCGGAGGCTACACCTTC
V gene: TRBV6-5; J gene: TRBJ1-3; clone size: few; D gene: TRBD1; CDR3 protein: CASSYTRQGTGNTIYF; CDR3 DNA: TGTGCCAGCAGTTACACCCGACAGGGAACTGGAAACACCATATATTTT
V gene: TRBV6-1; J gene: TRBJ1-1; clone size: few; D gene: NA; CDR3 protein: CASSVGGMEDTEAFF; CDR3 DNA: TGTGCCAGCAGTGTAGGGGGTATGGAGGACACTGAAGCTTTCTTT
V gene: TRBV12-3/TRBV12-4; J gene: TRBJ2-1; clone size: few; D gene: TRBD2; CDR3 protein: CASRPLAGGPHNEQFF; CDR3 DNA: TGTGCCAGCAGACCGCTAGCGGGAGGGCCCCACAATGAGCAGTTCTTC
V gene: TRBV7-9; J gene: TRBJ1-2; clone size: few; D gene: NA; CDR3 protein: CASSFGARENYGYTF; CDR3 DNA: TGTGCCAGCAGCTTTGGAGCCAGGGAGAACTATGGCTACACCTTC
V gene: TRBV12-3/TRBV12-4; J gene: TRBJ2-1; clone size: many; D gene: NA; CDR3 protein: CASSFGRNYNEQFF; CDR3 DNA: TGTGCCAGCAGTTTTGGGCGGAACTACAATGAGCAGTTCTTC
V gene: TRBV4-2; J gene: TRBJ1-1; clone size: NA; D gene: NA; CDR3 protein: CASSQDTGENTEAFF; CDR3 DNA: TGTGCCAGCAGCCAAGATACGGGAGAGAACACTGAAGCTTTCTTT
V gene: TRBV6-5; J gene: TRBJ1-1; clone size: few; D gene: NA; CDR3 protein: CASSYAPGGSGTEAFF; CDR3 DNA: TGTGCCAGCAGTTACGCCCCGGGAGGGTCGGGAACTGAAGCTTTCTTT
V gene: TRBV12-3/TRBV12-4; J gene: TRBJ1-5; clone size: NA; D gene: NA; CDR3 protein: CASSYYSNQPQHF; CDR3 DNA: TGTGCCAGCAGTTACTATAGCAATCAGCCCCAGCATTTT
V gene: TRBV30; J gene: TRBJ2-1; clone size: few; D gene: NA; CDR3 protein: CAWIGGADNEQFF; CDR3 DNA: TGTGCCTGGATTGGCGGGGCAGACAATGAGCAGTTCTTC
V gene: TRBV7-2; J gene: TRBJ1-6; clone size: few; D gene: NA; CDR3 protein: CASSSRDLNSPLHF; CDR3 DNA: TGTGCCAGCAGCTCCAGGGATCTTAATTCACCCCTCCACTTT
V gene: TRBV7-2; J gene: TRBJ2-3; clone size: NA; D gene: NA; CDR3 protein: CASRAGLSDTQYF; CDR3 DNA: TGTGCCAGCAGGGCAGGACTTTCAGATACGCAGTATTTT
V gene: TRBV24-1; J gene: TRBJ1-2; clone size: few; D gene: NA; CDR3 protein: CATSARGYYGYTF; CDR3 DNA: TGTGCCACCAGTGCGCGGGGTTACTATGGCTACACCTTC
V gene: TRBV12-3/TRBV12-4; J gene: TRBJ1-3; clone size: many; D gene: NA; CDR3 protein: CASSSRDTIYF; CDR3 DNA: TGTGCCAGCAGTTCCAGGGACACCATATATTTT
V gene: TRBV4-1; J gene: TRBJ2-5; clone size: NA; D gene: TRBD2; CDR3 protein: CASSQVPWGPSGAQETQYF; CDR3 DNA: TGCGCCAGCAGCCAAGTCCCATGGGGTCCTAGCGGAGCGCAAGAGACCCAGTACTTC
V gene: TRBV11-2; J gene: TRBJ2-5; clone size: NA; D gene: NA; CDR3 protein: CASSRTAKETQYF; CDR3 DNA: TGTGCCAGCAGTCGGACTGCGAAAGAGACCCAGTACTTC
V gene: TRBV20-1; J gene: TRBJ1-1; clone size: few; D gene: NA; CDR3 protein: CSARRSGQAFF; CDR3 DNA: TGCAGTGCTAGGAGATCGGGGCAAGCTTTCTTT
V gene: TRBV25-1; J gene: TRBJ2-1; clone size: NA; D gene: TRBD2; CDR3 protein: CASSELVSFAGAGNEQFF; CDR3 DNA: TGTGCCAGCAGTGAATTAGTCAGTTTCGCGGGAGCTGGGAATGAGCAGTTCTTC
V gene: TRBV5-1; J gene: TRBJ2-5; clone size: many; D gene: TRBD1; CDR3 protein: CASSFRTGEQETQYF; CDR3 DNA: TGCGCCAGCAGCTTCCGGACAGGGGAGCAAGAGACCCAGTACTTC
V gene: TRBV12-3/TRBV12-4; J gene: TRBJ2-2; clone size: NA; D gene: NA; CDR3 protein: CASRRLVNGELFF; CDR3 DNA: TGTGCCAGCAGAAGACTAGTGAACGGGGAGCTGTTTTTT
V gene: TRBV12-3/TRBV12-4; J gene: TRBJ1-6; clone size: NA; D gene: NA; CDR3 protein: CASTGQGGSPLHF; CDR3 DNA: TGTGCCAGCACGGGTCAGGGCGGTTCACCCCTCCACTTT
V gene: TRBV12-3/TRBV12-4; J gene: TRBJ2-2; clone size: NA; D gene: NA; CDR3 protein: CASNPGGWSGELFF; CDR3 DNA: TGTGCCAGCAACCCAGGGGGGTGGTCCGGGGAGCTGTTTTTT
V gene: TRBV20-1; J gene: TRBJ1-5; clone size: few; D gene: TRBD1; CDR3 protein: CSAPRGRGQNQPQHF; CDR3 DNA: TGCAGTGCCCCAAGAGGGAGGGGACAGAACCAGCCCCAGCATTTT
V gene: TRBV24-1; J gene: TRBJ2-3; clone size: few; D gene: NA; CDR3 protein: CATSHPSTDTQYF; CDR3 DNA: TGTGCCACCAGCCACCCTAGCACAGATACGCAGTATTTT
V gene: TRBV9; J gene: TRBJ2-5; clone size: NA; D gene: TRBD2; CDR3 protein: CASSKGLAGVRETQYF; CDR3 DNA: TGTGCCAGCAGCAAGGGACTAGCGGGAGTGAGGGAGACCCAGTACTTC
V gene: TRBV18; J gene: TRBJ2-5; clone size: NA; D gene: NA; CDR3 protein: CASSPRRTPETQYF; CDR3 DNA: TGTGCCAGCTCACCACGGCGGACCCCAGAGACCCAGTACTTC
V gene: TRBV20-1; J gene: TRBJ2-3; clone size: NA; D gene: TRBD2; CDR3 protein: CSAKAGGPKDTQYF; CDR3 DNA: TGCAGTGCTAAAGCGGGAGGGCCTAAAGATACGCAGTATTTT
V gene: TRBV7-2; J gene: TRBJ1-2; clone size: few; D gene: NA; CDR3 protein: CASSPAGFSYGYTF; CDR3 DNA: TGTGCCAGCAGCCCAGCAGGGTTTTCCTATGGCTACACCTTC
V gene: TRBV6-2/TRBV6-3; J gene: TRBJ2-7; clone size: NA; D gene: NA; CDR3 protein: CASTSDRQYEQYF; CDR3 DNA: TGTGCCAGCACCTCGGACAGACAGTACGAGCAGTACTTC
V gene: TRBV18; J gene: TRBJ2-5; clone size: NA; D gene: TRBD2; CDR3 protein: CASSLLAGTSGRPRETQYF; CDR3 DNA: TGTGCCAGCTCACTCCTGGCCGGGACTAGCGGGAGGCCCCGAGAGACCCAGTACTTC
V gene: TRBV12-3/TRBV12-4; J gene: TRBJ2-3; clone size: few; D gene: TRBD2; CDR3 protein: CASSPGLAGGHTDTQYF; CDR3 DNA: TGTGCCAGCAGTCCGGGACTAGCGGGAGGCCACACAGATACGCAGTATTTT
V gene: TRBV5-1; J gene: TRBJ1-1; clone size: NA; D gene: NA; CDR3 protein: CASSFGNIQGWYTEAFF; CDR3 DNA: TGCGCCAGCAGCTTCGGGAATATCCAGGGGTGGTACACTGAAGCTTTCTTT
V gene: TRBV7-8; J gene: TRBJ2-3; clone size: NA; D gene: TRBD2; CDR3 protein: CASSSPSGGAWSLSGTDTQYF; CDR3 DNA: TGTGCCAGCAGCTCCCCAAGCGGGGGGGCGTGGAGTCTTTCGGGCACAGATACGCAGTATTTT
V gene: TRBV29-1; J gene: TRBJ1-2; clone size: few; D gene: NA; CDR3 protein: CSVVKVNYGYTF; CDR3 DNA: TGCAGCGTTGTAAAGGTTAACTATGGCTACACCTTC
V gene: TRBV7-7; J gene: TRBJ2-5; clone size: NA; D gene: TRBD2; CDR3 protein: CASSLAPLSLLAGEQETQYF; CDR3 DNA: TGTGCCAGCAGCTTAGCCCCCTTGTCTCTACTAGCGGGAGAGCAAGAGACCCAGTACTTC
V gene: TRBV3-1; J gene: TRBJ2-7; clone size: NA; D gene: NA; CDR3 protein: CASSVWDSRSYEQYF; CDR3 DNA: TGTGCCAGCAGCGTCTGGGACTCCCGCTCCTACGAGCAGTACTTC
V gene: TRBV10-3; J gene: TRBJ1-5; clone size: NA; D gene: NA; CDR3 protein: CAISESGQGHQPQHF; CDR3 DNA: TGTGCCATCAGTGAGTCTGGGCAGGGCCATCAGCCCCAGCATTTT
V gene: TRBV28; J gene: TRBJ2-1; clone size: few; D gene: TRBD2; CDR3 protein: CASSLYLWLRSSGRAVYNEQFF; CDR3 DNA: TGTGCCAGCAGTTTATATCTTTGGCTGAGGTCTAGCGGGAGGGCCGTCTACAATGAGCAGTTCTTC
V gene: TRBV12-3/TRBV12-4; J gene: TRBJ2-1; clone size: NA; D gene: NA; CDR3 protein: CASSQRQYDEQFF; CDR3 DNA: TGTGCCAGCAGCCAAAGACAGTACGATGAGCAGTTCTTC
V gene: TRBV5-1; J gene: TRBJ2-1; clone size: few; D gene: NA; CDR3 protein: CASSKLGGPNEQFF; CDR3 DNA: TGCGCCAGCAGCAAACTCGGGGGGCCGAATGAGCAGTTCTTC
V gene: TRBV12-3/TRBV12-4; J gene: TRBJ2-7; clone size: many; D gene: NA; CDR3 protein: CASSFSVDYEQYF; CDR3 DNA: TGTGCCAGCAGTTTCTCTGTGGACTACGAGCAGTACTTC